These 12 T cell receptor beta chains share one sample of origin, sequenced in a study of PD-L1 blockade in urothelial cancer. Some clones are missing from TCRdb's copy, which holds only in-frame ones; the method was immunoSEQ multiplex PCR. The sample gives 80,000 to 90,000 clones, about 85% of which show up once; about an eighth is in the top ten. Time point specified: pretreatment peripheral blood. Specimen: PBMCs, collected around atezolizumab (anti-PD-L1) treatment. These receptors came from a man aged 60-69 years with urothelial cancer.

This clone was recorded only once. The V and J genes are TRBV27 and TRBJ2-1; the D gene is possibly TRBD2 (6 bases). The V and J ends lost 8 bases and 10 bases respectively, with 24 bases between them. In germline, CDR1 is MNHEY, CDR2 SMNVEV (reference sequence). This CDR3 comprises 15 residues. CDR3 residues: CASGAWGVNAVEQFF. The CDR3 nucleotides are TGTGCCAGCGGCGCGTGGGGGGTCAACGCTGTGGAGCAGTTCTTC.

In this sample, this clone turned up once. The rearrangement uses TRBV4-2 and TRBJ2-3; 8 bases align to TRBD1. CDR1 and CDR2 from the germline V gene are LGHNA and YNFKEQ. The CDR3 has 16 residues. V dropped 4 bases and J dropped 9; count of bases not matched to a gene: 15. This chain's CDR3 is CASSLGTGLIGTTQYF. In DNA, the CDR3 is TGTGCCAGCAGCCTAGGGACAGGCCTTATCGGAACAACGCAGTATTTT.

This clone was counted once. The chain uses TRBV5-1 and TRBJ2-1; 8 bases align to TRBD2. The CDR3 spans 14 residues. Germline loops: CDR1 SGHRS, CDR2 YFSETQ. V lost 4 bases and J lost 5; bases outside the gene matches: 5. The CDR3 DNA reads TGCGCCAGCAGCGGAATAGCGGGGAACAATGAGCAGTTCTTC. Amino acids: CASSGIAGNNEQFF.

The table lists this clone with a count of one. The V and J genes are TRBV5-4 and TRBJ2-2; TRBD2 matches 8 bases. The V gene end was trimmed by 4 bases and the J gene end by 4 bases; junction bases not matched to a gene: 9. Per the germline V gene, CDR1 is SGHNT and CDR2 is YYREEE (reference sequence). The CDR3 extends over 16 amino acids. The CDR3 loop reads CASSRGAGGVTGELFF. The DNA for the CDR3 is TGTGCCAGCAGCCGGGGGGCGGGGGGTGTCACCGGGGAGCTGTTTTTT. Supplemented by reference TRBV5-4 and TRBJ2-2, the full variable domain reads ETGVTQSPTHLIKTRGQQVTLRCSSQSGHNTVSWYQQALGQGPQFIFQYYREEENGRGNFPPRFSGLQFPNYSSELNVNALELDDSALYLCASSRGAGGVTGELFFGEGSRLTVL.

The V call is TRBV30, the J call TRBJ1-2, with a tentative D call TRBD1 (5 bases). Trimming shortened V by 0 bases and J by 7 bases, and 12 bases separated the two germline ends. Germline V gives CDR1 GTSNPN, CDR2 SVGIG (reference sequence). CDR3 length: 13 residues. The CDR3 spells CAWSVQDYGGYTF. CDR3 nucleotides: TGTGCCTGGAGTGTACAGGACTATGGTGGCTACACCTTC.

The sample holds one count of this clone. CDR3 loop: CASSLWGPQNEKLFF. The CDR3 DNA reads TGCGCCAGCAGCTTGTGGGGGCCCCAAAATGAAAAACTGTTTTTT. The chain is built from TRBV5-1 and TRBJ1-4; possible D gene TRBD1, 6 bases. Germline V gives CDR1 SGHRS, CDR2 YFSETQ. The CDR3 length is 15 residues. V was trimmed by 1 base and J by 5 bases, leaving 12 bases between them.

CDR3 sequence reads: CASSSAGNTEAFF. CDR3 coding DNA: TGTGCCAGCTCATCGGCGGGGAACACTGAAGCTTTCTTT. The V and J genes are TRBV18 and TRBJ1-1; the D is unclear. V lost 5 bases and J lost 1, with 8 bases in between. Per the germline V gene, CDR1 is KGHSH and CDR2 is LQKENI. CDR3 length: 13 amino acids.

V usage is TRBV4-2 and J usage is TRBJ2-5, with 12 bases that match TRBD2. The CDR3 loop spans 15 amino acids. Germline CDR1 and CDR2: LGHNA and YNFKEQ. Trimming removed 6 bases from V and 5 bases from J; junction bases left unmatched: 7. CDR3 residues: CASRPSGGAKETQYF. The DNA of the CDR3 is TGTGCCAGCAGACCTAGCGGGGGGGCCAAGGAGACCCAGTACTTC.

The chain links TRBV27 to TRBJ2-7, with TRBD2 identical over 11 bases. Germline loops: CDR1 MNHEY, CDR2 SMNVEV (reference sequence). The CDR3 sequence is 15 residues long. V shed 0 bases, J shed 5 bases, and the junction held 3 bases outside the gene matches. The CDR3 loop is CASSLSSGGAHEQYF. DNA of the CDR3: TGTGCCAGCAGTTTATCTAGCGGGGGGGCCCACGAGCAGTACTTC.

The CDR3 loop reads CASSVEAVVTGELFF. The CDR3 coding sequence is TGTGCCAGCAGCGTCGAGGCGGTGGTGACCGGGGAGCTGTTTTTT. This chain connects TRBV9 to TRBJ2-2; D is ambiguous. The CDR3 is 15 residues long. Germline V gene lookup returns CDR1 SGDLS and CDR2 YYNGEE. Deletions cut 2 bases from V and 5 bases from J, with 13 bases between. The variable domain in full, with the rest retrieved from reference TRBV9 and TRBJ2-2, is DSGVTQTPKHLITATGQRVTLRCSPRSGDLSVYWYQQSLDQGLQFLIQYYNGEERAKGNILERFSAQQFPDLHSELNLSSLELGDSALYFCASSVEAVVTGELFFGEGSRLTVL.

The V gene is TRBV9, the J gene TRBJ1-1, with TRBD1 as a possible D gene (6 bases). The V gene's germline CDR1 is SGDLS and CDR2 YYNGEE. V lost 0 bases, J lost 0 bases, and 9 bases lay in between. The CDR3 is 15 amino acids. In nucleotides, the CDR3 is TGTGCCAGCAGCGTAGCCACAGGGTTGAACACTGAAGCTTTCTTT. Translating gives CASSVATGLNTEAFF. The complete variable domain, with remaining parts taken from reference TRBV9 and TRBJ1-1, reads DSGVTQTPKHLITATGQRVTLRCSPRSGDLSVYWYQQSLDQGLQFLIQYYNGEERAKGNILERFSAQQFPDLHSELNLSSLELGDSALYFCASSVATGLNTEAFFGQGTRLTVV.

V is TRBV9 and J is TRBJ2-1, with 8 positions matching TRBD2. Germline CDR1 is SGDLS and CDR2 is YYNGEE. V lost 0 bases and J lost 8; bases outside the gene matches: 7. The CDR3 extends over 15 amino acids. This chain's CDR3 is CASSVGSGGLYEQFF. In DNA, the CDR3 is TGTGCCAGCAGCGTAGGATCGGGGGGGCTTTATGAGCAGTTCTTC.